This TCR beta chain was obtained from a study of CD8+CD57+ T cells in acquired aplastic anemia. For the study at large: Sorted cells (CD4+ and CD8+) yielded DNA amounts that averaged approximately 3.2 ug.

About this clonotype: A read error may account for a junction end that differs from germline.

Patients chosen for sequencing had CD8+CD57+ cells that had expanded, as shown by flow cytometry. Researchers used genomic DNA as the template to profile TCR beta VDJ and CDR3. TCRdb called the reads again in MiXCR, with one record for every CDR3 protein. The sample shows approximately 250,000 distinct CDR3 sequences, roughly 82% of them seen only once. The CDR3 is 14 residues long. Germline CDR1 SGDLS, CDR2 YYNGEE. The receptor was derived from a human donor with aplastic anemia. V and J are TRBV9 and TRBJ2-3, with D maybe TRBD2 (5 bases). Input material: sorted CD4+, CD8+, or CD8+CD57+ T cells (not recorded which) from PBMCs. This CDR3 is CACSFPLARVTNDF. CDR3 sequence (DNA): TGTGCCTGCAGCTTCCCGCTAGCTCGGGTCACCAATGATTTT.